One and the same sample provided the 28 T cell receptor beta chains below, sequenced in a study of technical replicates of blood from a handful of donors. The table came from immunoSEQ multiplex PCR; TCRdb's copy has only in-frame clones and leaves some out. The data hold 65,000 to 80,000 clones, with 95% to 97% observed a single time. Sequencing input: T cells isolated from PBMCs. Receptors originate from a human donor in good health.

The CDR3 sequence: CASSFWSTEAFF. In DNA, the CDR3 is TGTGCCAGCAGCTTCTGGAGCACTGAAGCTTTCTTT. V usage is TRBV7-9 and J usage is TRBJ1-1; no definite D call. Trimming removed 3 bases at V and 4 bases at J, with 6 bases between. Germline loops: CDR1 SEHNR, CDR2 FQNEAQ (reference sequence). The CDR3 is 12 residues long.

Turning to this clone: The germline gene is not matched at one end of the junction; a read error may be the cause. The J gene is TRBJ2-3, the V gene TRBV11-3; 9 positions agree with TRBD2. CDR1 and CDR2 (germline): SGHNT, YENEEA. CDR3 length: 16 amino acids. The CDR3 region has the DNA TGTGCCAGCAGCTTAGTTAGCGGGGGACCCACAAATACGCAGTATTTT. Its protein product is CASSLVSGGPTNTQYF.

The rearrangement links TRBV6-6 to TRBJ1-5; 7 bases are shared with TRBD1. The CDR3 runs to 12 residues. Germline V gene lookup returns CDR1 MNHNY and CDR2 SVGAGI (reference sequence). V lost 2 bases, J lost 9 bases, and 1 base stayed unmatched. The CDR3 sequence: CASSYQGGPQHF. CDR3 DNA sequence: TGTGCCAGCAGTTACCAGGGGGGGCCCCAGCATTTT.

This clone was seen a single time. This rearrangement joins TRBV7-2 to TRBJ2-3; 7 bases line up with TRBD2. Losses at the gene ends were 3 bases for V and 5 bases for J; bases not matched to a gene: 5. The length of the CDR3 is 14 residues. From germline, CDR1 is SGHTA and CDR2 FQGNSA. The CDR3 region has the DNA TGTGCCAGCAGCTTGGGCGGGAGATTAGATACGCAGTATTTT. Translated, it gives CASSLGGRLDTQYF.

In nucleotides, the CDR3 is TGTGCCAGTAGTATCCCGGGACTCTCCTACGAGCAGTACTTC. It codes for CASSIPGLSYEQYF. The chain uses TRBV19 and TRBJ2-7, with a weak D call TRBD2 (6 bases). Trimming cost V 3 bases and J 0 bases, with 9 bases left between them. Germline V CDR1 and CDR2: LNHDA, SQIVND (reference sequence). This CDR3 contains 14 residues.

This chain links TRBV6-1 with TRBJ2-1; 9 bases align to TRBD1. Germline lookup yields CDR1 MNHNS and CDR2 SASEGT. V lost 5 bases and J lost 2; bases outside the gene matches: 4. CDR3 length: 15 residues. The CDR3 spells CASSHRGPTYNEQFF. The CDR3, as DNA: TGTGCCAGCAGTCACAGGGGGCCAACCTACAATGAGCAGTTCTTC.

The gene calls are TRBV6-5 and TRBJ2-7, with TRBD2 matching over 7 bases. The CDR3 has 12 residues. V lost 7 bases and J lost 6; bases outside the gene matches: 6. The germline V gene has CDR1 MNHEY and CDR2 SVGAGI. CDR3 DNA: TGTGCCAGCACGTCTTTAGCGGGCGAGCAGTACTTC. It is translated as CASTSLAGEQYF.

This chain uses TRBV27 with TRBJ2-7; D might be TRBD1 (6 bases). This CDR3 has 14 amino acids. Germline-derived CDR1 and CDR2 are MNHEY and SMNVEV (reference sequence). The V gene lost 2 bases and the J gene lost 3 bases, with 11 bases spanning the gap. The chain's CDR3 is CASSLNRENYEQYF. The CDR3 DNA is TGTGCCAGCAGTTTAAACAGGGAAAACTACGAGCAGTACTTC.

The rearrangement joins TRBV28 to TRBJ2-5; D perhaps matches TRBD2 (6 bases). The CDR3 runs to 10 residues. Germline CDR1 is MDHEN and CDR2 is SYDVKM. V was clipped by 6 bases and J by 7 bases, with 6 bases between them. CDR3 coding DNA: TGTGCCAGCAGGCGGGGGACCCAGTACTTC. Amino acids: CASRRGTQYF. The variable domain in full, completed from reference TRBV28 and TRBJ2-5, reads DVKVTQSSRYLVKRTGEKVFLECVQDMDHENMFWYRQDPGLGLRLIYFSYDVKMKEKGDIPEGYSVSREKKERFSLILESASTNQTSMYLCASRRGTQYFGPGTRLLVL.

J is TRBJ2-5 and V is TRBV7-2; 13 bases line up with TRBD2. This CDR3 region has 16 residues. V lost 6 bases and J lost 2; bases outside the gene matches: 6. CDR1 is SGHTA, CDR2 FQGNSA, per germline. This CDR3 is CASRRTSGGTQETQYF. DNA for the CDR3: TGTGCCAGCAGAAGGACTAGCGGGGGTACACAAGAGACCCAGTACTTC.

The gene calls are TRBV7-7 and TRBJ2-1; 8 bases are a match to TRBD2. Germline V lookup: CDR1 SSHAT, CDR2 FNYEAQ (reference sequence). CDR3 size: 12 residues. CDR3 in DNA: TGTGCTAGTGGGACTAGCTACAATGAGCAGTTCTTC. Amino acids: CASGTSYNEQFF.

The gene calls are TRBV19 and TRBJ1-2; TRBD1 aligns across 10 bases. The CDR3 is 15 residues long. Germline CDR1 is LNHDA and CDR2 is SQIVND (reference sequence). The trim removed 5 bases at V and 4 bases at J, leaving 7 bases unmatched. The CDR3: CASSPRTGGSYGYTF. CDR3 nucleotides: TGTGCCAGTAGTCCCCGGACAGGGGGAAGCTATGGCTACACCTTC.

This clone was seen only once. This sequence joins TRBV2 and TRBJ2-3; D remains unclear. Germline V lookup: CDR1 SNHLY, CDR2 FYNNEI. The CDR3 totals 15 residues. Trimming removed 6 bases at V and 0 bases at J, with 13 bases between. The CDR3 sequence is CASRPEFTSTDTQYF. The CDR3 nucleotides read TGTGCCAGCAGGCCCGAGTTCACTAGCACAGATACGCAGTATTTT.

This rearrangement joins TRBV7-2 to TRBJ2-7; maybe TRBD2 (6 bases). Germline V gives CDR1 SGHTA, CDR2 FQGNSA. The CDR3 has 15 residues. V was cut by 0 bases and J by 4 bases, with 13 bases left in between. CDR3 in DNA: TGTGCCAGCAGCTTAGCCGGACTACCCAAGTACGAGCAGTACTTC. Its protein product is CASSLAGLPKYEQYF.

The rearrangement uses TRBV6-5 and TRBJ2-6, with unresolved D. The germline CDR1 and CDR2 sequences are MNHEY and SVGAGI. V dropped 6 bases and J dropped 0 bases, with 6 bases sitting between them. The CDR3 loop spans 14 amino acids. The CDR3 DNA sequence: TGTGCCAGCAGCGGTAACTCTGGGGCCAACGTCCTGACTTTC. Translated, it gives CASSGNSGANVLTF.

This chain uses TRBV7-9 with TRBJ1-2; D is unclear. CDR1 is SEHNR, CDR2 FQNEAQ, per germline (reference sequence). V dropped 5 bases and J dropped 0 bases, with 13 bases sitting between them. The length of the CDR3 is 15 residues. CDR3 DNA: TGTGCCAGCAGCCGGAGCGGAGGATCTAACTATGGCTACACCTTC. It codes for CASSRSGGSNYGYTF.

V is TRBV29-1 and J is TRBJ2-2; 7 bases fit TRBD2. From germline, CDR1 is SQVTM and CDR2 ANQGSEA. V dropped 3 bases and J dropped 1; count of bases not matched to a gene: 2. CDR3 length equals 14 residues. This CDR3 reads CSVDQRGNTGELFF. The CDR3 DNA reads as TGCAGCGTTGACCAGCGGGGGAACACCGGGGAGCTGTTTTTT.

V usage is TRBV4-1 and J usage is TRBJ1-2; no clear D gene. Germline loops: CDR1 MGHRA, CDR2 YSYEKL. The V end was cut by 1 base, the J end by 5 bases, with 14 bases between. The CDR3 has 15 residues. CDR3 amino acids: CASSQALSGEYGYTF. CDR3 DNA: TGCGCCAGCAGCCAAGCCCTCTCTGGAGAGTATGGCTACACCTTC.

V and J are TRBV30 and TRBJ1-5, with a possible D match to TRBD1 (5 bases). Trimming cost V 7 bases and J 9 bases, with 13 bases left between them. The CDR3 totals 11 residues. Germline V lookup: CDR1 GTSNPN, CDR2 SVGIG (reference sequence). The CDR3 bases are TGTGCCTACACCCACGGGGGGCCCCAGCATTTT. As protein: CAYTHGGPQHF.

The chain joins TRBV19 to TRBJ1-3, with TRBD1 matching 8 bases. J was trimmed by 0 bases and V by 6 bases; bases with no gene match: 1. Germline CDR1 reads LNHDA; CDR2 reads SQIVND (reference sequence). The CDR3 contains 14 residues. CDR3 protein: CASSDRGSGNTIYF. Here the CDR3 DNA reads TGTGCCAGTAGCGACAGGGGCTCTGGAAACACCATATATTTT.

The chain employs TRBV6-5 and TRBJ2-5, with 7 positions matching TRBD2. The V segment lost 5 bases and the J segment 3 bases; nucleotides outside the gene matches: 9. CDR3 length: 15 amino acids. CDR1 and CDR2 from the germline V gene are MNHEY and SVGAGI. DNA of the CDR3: TGTGCCAGCAGTACTGACGGACGGGGGGAAGAGACCCAGTACTTC. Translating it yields CASSTDGRGEETQYF.

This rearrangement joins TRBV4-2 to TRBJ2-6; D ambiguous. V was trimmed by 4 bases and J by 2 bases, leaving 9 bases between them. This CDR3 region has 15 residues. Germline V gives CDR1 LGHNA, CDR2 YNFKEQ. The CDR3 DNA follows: TGTGCCAGCAGCCCAACAGATACTGGGGCCAACGTCCTGACTTTC. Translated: CASSPTDTGANVLTF.

The CDR3 here is CASSASGRAGETQYF. Written as DNA, the CDR3 is TGTGCCAGCAGCGCTAGCGGGAGGGCCGGCGAGACCCAGTACTTC. The gene calls are TRBV7-2 and TRBJ2-5; TRBD2 matches at 12 bases. This CDR3 is built from 15 residues. CDR1 is SGHTA, CDR2 FQGNSA, per germline. With V trimmed by 5 bases and J by 5 bases, 6 bases remained unmatched.

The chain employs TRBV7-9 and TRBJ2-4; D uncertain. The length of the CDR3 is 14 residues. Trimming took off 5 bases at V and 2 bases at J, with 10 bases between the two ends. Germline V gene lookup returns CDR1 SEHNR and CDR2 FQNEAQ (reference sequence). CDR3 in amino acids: CASSGDIPKNIQYF. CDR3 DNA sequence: TGTGCCAGCAGCGGTGACATCCCCAAAAACATTCAGTACTTC. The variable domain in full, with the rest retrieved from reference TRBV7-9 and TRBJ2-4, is DTGVSQNPRHKITKRGQNVTFRCDPISEHNRLYWYRQTLGQGPEFLTYFQNEAQLEKSRLLSDRFSAERPKGSFSTLEIQRTEQGDSAMYLCASSGDIPKNIQYFGAGTRLSVL.

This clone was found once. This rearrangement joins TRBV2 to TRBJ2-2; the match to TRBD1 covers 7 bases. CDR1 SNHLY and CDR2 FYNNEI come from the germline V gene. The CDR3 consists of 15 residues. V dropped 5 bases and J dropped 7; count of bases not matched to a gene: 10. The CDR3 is CASSSTGWGSGELFF. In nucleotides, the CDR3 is TGTGCCAGCAGTTCGACAGGGTGGGGAAGCGGGGAGCTGTTTTTT.

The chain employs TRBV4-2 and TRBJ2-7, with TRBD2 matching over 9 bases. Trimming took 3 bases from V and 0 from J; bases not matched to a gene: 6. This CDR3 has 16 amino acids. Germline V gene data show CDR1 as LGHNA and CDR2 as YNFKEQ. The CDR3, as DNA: TGTGCCAGCAGCCAGCCTTCTAGCGGGAACTCCTACGAGCAGTACTTC. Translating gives CASSQPSSGNSYEQYF.

In nucleotides, the CDR3 is TGTGCCAGCAGCCAATATCTAGCGGGAGGATTGGGTGGTACAGATACGCAGTATTTT. Translating gives CASSQYLAGGLGGTDTQYF. The genes are TRBV4-2 and TRBJ2-3; 11 bases align to TRBD2. Trimming cost V 2 bases and J 3 bases; bases outside gene matches: 13. Germline CDR1 reads LGHNA; CDR2 reads YNFKEQ. This CDR3 has 19 residues.

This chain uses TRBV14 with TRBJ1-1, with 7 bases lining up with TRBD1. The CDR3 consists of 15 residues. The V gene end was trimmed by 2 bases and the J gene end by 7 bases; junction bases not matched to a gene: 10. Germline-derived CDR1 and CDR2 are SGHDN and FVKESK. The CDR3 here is CASSQWARGVNEAFF. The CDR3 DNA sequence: TGTGCCAGCAGCCAATGGGCCAGGGGGGTGAATGAAGCTTTCTTT.